This note documents a single T cell receptor beta chain sequence. Its matching antigen is unknown. These data come from a study of monozygotic twins with inflammatory bowel disease. Study results and limitations: Differing T cell subtypes remained indistinguishable. There was no support for any single strong signal or clonotype associated with IBD. Heterogeneous immunosuppressive treatment regimens may have introduced variability into patient repertoires.

Germline V CDR1 and CDR2: MGHDK, SYGVNS. The length of the CDR3 is 13 residues. In preparing each TCR library, 3,000 to 4,000 ng of total RNA was used. Using the 5' RACE reads, TCRdb records one entry per CDR3 protein without DNA. Its listing shows some 150,000 distinct CDR3 sequences. This rearrangement joins TRBV25-1 to TRBJ2-5; TCRdb calls TRBD2, which cannot be checked without DNA. The clonotype was recovered from a human donor with ulcerative colitis or Crohn's disease, or a healthy co-twin of an affected twin (not recorded which). The sample taken for sequencing was blood. CDR3 sequence reads: CASGGLAGKTQYF.